This passage covers 20 T cell receptor beta chains from one sample sequenced in a study of spatial heterogeneity in lung cancer. Study results and limitations: Counts of expanded alpha and beta TCRs within tumors tracked the tumor nonsynonymous mutation count.

Time point of the sample: sample taken at primary tumor resection. TCRdb used MiXCR to reprocess the 5' RACE reads, holding one entry per CDR3 protein. The sample has 6,800 or so distinct CDR3 sequences, over 5.5% seen once. No antigen is known for these receptors. This specimen was lung tumor tissue, taken at surgery. The receptor source for this set is a male donor with early-stage non-small cell lung cancer.

This clonotype was observed many times. The CDR3 spells CSVAGGGGRDQPQHF. The CDR3 DNA follows: TGCAGCGTCGCTGGGGGAGGGGGTAGGGATCAGCCCCAGCATTTT. This chain connects TRBV29-1 to TRBJ1-5; a possible D gene is TRBD1 (6 bases). Trimming left V 6 bases short and J 5 bases short, with 20 bases between. The germline V gene encodes CDR1 SQVTM and CDR2 ANQGSEA. The CDR3 is made up of 15 amino acids.

This clonotype was counted many times. The chain joins TRBV5-6 to TRBJ1-5, with TRBD1 as a possible D gene (5 bases). This CDR3 has 14 residues. Trimming shortened V by 0 bases and J by 5 bases, and 9 bases separated the two germline ends. The V gene's germline CDR1 is SGHDT and CDR2 YYEEEE. CDR3 DNA: TGTGCCAGCAGCTTGGGACAGAGAGATCAGCCCCAGCATTTT. Its protein is CASSLGQRDQPQHF.

This clonotype was detected ten times or more. CDR3 loop: CASSQEAAAGGPDTQYF. The CDR3 nucleotides are TGCGCCAGCAGCCAAGAAGCCGCGGCAGGGGGCCCAGATACGCAGTATTTT. The genes are TRBV4-1 and TRBJ2-3; 8 bases map to TRBD1. The CDR3 sequence is 17 residues long. Germline-derived CDR1 and CDR2 are MGHRA and YSYEKL. The V and J ends lost 0 bases and 4 bases, in that order; junction bases with no gene match: 9.

The chain combines TRBV9 with TRBJ2-3; no reliable D call. V gave up 3 bases and J gave up 0 bases, with 2 bases separating them. This CDR3 comprises 12 residues. In germline, CDR1 is SGDLS, CDR2 YYNGEE. Here the CDR3 DNA reads TGTGCCAGCAGCGCAAGCACAGATACGCAGTATTTT. This encodes CASSASTDTQYF.

There are many counts of this clonotype. This chain uses TRBV6-5 with TRBJ1-2; tentative D call: TRBD1 (6 bases). The CDR3 length is 15 residues. Deletions cut 5 bases from V and 6 bases from J, with 19 bases between. In germline, CDR1 is MNHEY, CDR2 SVGAGI. CDR3 coding DNA: TGTGCCAGCAGTCAAGGCCCCAGGGGAGGGGATGGCTACACCTTC. This gives the protein CASSQGPRGGDGYTF.

The chain carries TRBV6-5 and TRBJ1-6; D is ambiguous. This CDR3 has 18 residues. The ends were cut back, 2 bases at V and 0 bases at J, with 14 bases in the middle. The germline V gene encodes CDR1 MNHEY and CDR2 SVGAGI. Here the CDR3 DNA reads TGTGCCAGCAGTTACAGGGCAAGAGCGAGCTCCTATAATTCACCCCTCCACTTT. Protein product: CASSYRARASSYNSPLHF.

The J gene is TRBJ2-5, the V gene TRBV7-9; D is perhaps TRBD1 or TRBD2 (5 bases each). The CDR3 consists of 14 residues. Germline-derived CDR1 and CDR2 are SEHNR and FQNEAQ (reference sequence). V dropped 10 bases and J dropped 1 base, with 16 bases sitting between them. The CDR3 DNA reads as TGTGCCATCTCCGGGGCCCTACGCCAAGAGACCCAGTACTTC. Amino acid sequence: CAISGALRQETQYF.

In its sample, this clonotype was seen many times. The rearrangement uses TRBV9 and TRBJ2-2, with TRBD2 matching over 7 bases. The CDR3 sequence is 16 residues long. V trimming: 1 base; J trimming: 3 bases; junction bases outside the gene matches: 6. The V gene's germline CDR1 is SGDLS and CDR2 YYNGEE. Written as DNA, the CDR3 is TGTGCCAGCAGCGTATCGGCGGGGGAAGACACCGGGGAGCTGTTTTTT. Amino acids: CASSVSAGEDTGELFF. The full variable domain, rest sourced from reference TRBV9 and TRBJ2-2, is DSGVTQTPKHLITATGQRVTLRCSPRSGDLSVYWYQQSLDQGLQFLIQYYNGEERAKGNILERFSAQQFPDLHSELNLSSLELGDSALYFCASSVSAGEDTGELFFGEGSRLTVL.

This clonotype was recorded at least ten times. The J gene is TRBJ2-7, the V gene TRBV12-3 or TRBV12-4; the D gene is possibly TRBD1 (6 bases). CDR3 size: 14 residues. Trimming left V 3 bases short and J 2 bases short, with 11 bases between. CDR3 DNA sequence: TGTGCCAGCAGTTTTGGCGCAGGGGCCTACGAGCAGTACTTC. Its protein is CASSFGAGAYEQYF.

On this clonotype: Being one base from a much bigger clone, this may be a read error. No conserved phenylalanine or tryptophan is present at the end of the CDR3, so a read error is the likely explanation. The V call is TRBV20-1, the J call TRBJ1-1, with D possibly TRBD1 on 5 matching bases. The germline V gene encodes CDR1 DFQATT and CDR2 SNEGSKA (reference sequence). Trimming pared 4 bases from V and 0 bases from J, leaving 15 bases between. CDR3 length: 15 amino acids. CDR3 coding DNA: TGCAGTGCTAAGGGACTAGCAAGTTTGAACACTGAAGCTTTCCTT. The encoded protein is CSAKGLASLNTEAFL.

This clonotype rates as medium-sized. J is TRBJ1-2 and V is TRBV29-1; D gene ambiguous. The CDR3 has 14 residues. Trimming removed 4 bases from V and 4 bases from J, with 16 bases in between. CDR1 SQVTM and CDR2 ANQGSEA come from the germline V gene. The CDR3 bases are TGCAGCGTTGGGAAGACCGAAGCGGGCTATGGCTACACCTTC. Its protein product is CSVGKTEAGYGYTF.

The rearrangement links TRBV4-1 to TRBJ1-1, with D possibly matching TRBD1 (5 bases). The CDR3 sequence is 15 residues long. CDR1 and CDR2 from the germline V gene are MGHRA and YSYEKL. With 0 bases removed from V and 4 bases from J, the gap between germline ends came to 12 bases. The CDR3, as DNA: TGCGCCAGCAGCCAAGATTTTGGCAGGGTCACTGAAGCTTTCTTT. Its protein product is CASSQDFGRVTEAFF.

This clonotype was detected only a few times. This sequence joins TRBV11-2 and TRBJ2-1; D might be TRBD2 (6 bases). Trimming pared 0 bases from V and 3 bases from J, leaving 12 bases between. Germline loops: CDR1 SGHAT, CDR2 FQNNGV. The CDR3 totals 16 residues. The DNA for the CDR3 is TGTGCCAGCAGCTTAGAGGCTAGCGCCCTCTACAATGAGCAGTTCTTC. Translated, it gives CASSLEASALYNEQFF.

This clonotype occurred many times. The rearrangement uses TRBV28 and TRBJ2-1; unclear D gene. This CDR3 has 14 amino acids. Germline CDR1 reads MDHEN; CDR2 reads SYDVKM. The V and J ends lost 0 bases and 5 bases respectively, with 8 bases between them. The CDR3 sequence: CASSLWVADNEQFF. The CDR3 DNA reads as TGTGCCAGCAGTTTATGGGTGGCAGACAATGAGCAGTTCTTC.

This clonotype is labeled medium-sized (0.01 to 0.1%). The junction and the germline gene differ at one end; a read error may be behind it. CDR3 in DNA: TGTGCCAGCAGTCTAACCGAAACCGGGACAGGCGGACGGGCCTTC. This gives the protein CASSLTETGTGGRAF. The chain carries TRBV28 and TRBJ1-2; 8 bases fit TRBD1. This CDR3 contains 15 residues. The V gene's germline CDR1 is MDHEN and CDR2 SYDVKM.

The sample holds a few counts of this clonotype. This chain links TRBV7-6 with TRBJ2-5; perhaps TRBD2 as D (5 bases). The germline CDR1 and CDR2 sequences are SGHVS and FNYEAQ. The CDR3 contains 14 residues. Trimming cost V 8 bases and J 2 bases, with 15 bases left between them. The CDR3 sequence is CASSPRGIQETQYF. CDR3 DNA sequence: TGTGCCAGCTCTCCCCGGGGAATTCAAGAGACCCAGTACTTC. Complete variable domain (other parts from reference TRBV7-6 and TRBJ2-5): GAGVSQSPRYKVTKRGQDVALRCDPISGHVSLYWYRQALGQGPEFLTYFNYEAQQDKSGLPNDRFSAERPEGSISTLTIQRTEQRDSAMYRCASSPRGIQETQYFGPGTRLLVL.

This clonotype was seen repeatedly, ten times or more. The chain couples TRBV20-1 to TRBJ2-7, with D possibly TRBD2 on 5 matching bases. V lost 7 bases, J lost 2 bases, and 18 bases lay in between. Germline loops: CDR1 DFQATT, CDR2 SNEGSKA (reference sequence). CDR3 length: 14 residues. DNA for the CDR3: TGCAGTGTCCCCGCGCCGCGGGCCCCCTACGAGCAGTACTTC. Protein product: CSVPAPRAPYEQYF.

This clonotype was observed many times. V usage is TRBV4-3 and J usage is TRBJ2-2, with 7 positions matching TRBD2. The CDR3 extends over 18 amino acids. Germline values: CDR1 LGHNA, CDR2 YSLEER. The V segment lost 1 base and the J segment 0 bases; nucleotides outside the gene matches: 8. CDR3 sequence reads: CASSQGLGGRANTGELFF. DNA of the CDR3: TGCGCCAGCAGCCAAGGACTTGGGGGGAGGGCGAACACCGGGGAGCTGTTTTTT.

This clonotype has more than one count but fewer than ten. A much larger clonotype is one base distant, so this may be a read error. The rearrangement uses TRBV6-6 and TRBJ2-7, with D possibly matching TRBD2 (5 bases). Germline V gene lookup returns CDR1 MNHNY and CDR2 SVGAGI (reference sequence). The length of the CDR3 is 14 residues. CDR3 bases: TGTTCCAGCTCCCTAGGCGGGCCACCCTACGAGCAGTACTTC. Its translation is CSSSLGGPPYEQYF.

A note on this clonotype: This could be a read error, since a much larger clone is one nucleotide away. CDR3 bases: TGTGCCAGCTCACCGGGACAGGGGAACTCTGAAGCTTTCTTT. Amino acids: CASSPGQGNSEAFF. The rearrangement joins TRBV18 to TRBJ1-1; 10 bases fit TRBD1. The CDR3 is made up of 14 amino acids. Germline CDR1 reads KGHSH; CDR2 reads LQKENI.